This T cell receptor beta chain was obtained from a study of identical twins. MiXCR was run by TCRdb on the 5' RACE reads, yielding one entry per CDR3 protein. The data show hundreds of thousands of distinct CDR3 sequences, less than 7% seen once. Every sampled donor was Caucasian and healthy. The sample comprised naive T cells sorted from blood. This TCR came from a man aged 18 to 30 in good health.

This chain's CDR3 is CASSLAKQGCEAFF. The DNA of the CDR3 is TGCGCCAGCAGCTTGGCCAAACAGGGGTGTGAAGCTTTCTTT. The chain employs TRBV5-1 and TRBJ1-1; TRBD1 agrees at 7 bases. CDR1 and CDR2 from the germline V gene are SGHRS and YFSETQ. The CDR3 runs 14 residues. V trimming: 0 bases; J trimming: 7 bases; junction bases outside the gene matches: 6.